This T cell receptor beta chain was observed in a study of T cell repertoires in cytomegalovirus infection. Overall study context: CMV infection together with matching HLA type was indicated by public TCR beta signatures.

A note on this clonotype: Its antigen is as yet unknown.

Overall study results and limits: Dominating the ex vivo response were HLA-C-restricted CMV-specific TCR beta clonotypes. Accumulated public TCR beta family frequency recognized individuals carrying CMV together with the relevant HLA.

TCRdb fed the reads into MiXCR, producing one record per CDR3 protein. The table has around 100,000 distinct CDR3 sequences, 10% seen once. Sequenced sample: PBMCs, sequenced either directly or after in vitro stimulation (not recorded which). This clonotype originated in a human donor in good health (CMV status not recorded). Some clones in this sample may be carry-over from other donors' samples.

CDR3 sequence: CASSLRKVSTIGETQYF. CDR3 in DNA: TGTGCCAGCAGCTTACGGAAGGTTTCCACCATAGGAGAGACCCAGTACTTC. The rearrangement joins TRBV7-4 to TRBJ2-5; D unresolved. Germline-derived CDR1 and CDR2 are SGHVT and SQSDAQ. V was shortened by 2 bases and J by 4 bases, with 20 bases between the two germline ends. This CDR3 comprises 17 residues.